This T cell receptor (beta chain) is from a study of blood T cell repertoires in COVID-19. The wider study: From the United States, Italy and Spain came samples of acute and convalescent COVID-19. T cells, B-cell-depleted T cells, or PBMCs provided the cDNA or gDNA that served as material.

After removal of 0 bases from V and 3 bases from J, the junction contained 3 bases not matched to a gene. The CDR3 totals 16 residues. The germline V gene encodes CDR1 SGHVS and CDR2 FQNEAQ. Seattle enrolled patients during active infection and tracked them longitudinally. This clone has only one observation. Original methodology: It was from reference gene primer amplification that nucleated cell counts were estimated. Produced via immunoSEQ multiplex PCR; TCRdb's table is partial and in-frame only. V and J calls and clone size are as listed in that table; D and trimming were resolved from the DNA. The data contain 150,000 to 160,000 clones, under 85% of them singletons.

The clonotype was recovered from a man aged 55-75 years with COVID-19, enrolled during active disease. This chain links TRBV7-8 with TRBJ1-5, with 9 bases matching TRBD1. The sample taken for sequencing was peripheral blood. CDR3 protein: CASSLAGTGHNQPQHF. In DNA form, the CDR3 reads TGTGCCAGCAGCTTAGCCGGGACAGGGCACAATCAGCCCCAGCATTTT.